This TCR beta chain is drawn from a study of T cell changes during pregnancy in multiple sclerosis. The method was immunoSEQ multiplex PCR; TCRdb's version includes in-frame clones alone and lacks a portion of them. The sample contains around 100,000 clones, about nine tenths of which appear only once. Germline V CDR1 and CDR2: MNHEY, SMNVEV (reference sequence). With V trimmed by 4 bases and J by 0 bases, 10 bases remained unmatched. The CDR3 is made up of 18 amino acids. The chain employs TRBV27 and TRBJ2-3; TRBD2 agrees at 10 bases. The TCR comes from a female donor in good health, enrolled as a control in a pregnancy study. Sequencing was performed on peripheral blood, taken in the second trimester of pregnancy. DNA for the CDR3: TGTGCCAGCAGTTCGTTTAGCGGGAGGTCTACTAGCACAGATACGCAGTATTTT. Protein sequence: CASSSFSGRSTSTDTQYF.